What follows describes a single T cell receptor beta chain. Profiling relied on immunoSEQ multiplex PCR, and the TCRdb table lists in-frame clones only, not all of them. Among around 20,000 clones listed, under 60% were seen once. CDR3 length: 15 amino acids. CDR1 and CDR2 (germline): SNHLY, FYNNEI. V gave up 6 bases and J gave up 2 bases, with 15 bases separating them. Described treatment: randomized to nivolumab then ipilimumab (arm A) or the reverse (arm B). None of the patients previously received DNA-damaging chemotherapy. The sample originates from a study of sequential checkpoint blockade in melanoma. For the study at large: After both sequences, patients received maintenance nivolumab.

The TCR sequence derives from a human donor with melanoma. Source: CD8+ T cells sorted from blood (inferred from file names), taken from a patient given nivolumab and ipilimumab in sequence. The chain employs TRBV2 and TRBJ2-3; unclear D gene. The CDR3 loop is CASRAFTISTDTQYF. The CDR3 DNA reads TGTGCCAGCAGGGCTTTCACAATATCCACAGATACGCAGTATTTT.